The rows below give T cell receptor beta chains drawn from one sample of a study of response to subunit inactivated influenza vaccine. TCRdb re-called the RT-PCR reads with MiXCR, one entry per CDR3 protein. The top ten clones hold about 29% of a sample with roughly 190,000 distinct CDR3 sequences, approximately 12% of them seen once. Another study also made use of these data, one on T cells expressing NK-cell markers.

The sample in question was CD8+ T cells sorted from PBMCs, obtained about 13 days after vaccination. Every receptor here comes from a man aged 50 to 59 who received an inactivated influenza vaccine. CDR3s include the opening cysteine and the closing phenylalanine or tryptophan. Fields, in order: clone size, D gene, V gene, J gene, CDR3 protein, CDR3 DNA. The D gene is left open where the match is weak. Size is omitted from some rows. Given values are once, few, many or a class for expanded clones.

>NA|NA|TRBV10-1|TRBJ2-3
CASSDGGYSTDTQYF
TGCGCCAGCAGTGACGGGGGATATAGCACAGATACGCAGTATTTT
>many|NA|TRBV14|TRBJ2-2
CASSPDGHWNTGELFF
TGTGCCAGCAGCCCGGATGGGCACTGGAACACCGGGGAGCTGTTTTTT
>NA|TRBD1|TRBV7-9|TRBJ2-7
CASSLVRTGDHEQYF
TGTGCCAGCAGCTTAGTCCGGACAGGGGACCACGAGCAGTACTTC
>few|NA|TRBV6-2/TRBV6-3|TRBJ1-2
CASSYPGVGYGYTF
TGTGCCAGCAGTTACCCAGGGGTCGGCTATGGCTACACCTTC
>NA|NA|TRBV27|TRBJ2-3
CASSLGDPTDTQYF
TGTGCCAGCAGTTTAGGGGACCCCACAGATACGCAGTATTTT
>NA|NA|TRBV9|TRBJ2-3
CASSVEGALLSTDTQYF
TGTGCCAGCAGCGTAGAAGGGGCTTTACTTAGCACAGATACGCAGTATTTT
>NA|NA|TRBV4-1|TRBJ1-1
CAISPGPNTEAFF
TGTGCCATCAGCCCTGGGCCCAACACTGAAGCTTTCTTT
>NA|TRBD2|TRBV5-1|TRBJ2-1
CASTLDPSGGTPYNEQFF
TGCGCCAGCACCCTCGACCCTAGCGGGGGGACTCCCTACAATGAGCAGTTCTTC
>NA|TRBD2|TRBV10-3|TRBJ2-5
CAIGDPGLAGVETQYF
TGTGCCATCGGTGACCCCGGACTAGCGGGAGTAGAGACCCAGTACTTC
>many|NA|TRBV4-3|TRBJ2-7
CASSQVAGSSYEQYF
TGCGCCAGCAGCCAAGTGGCCGGGTCCTCCTACGAGCAGTACTTC
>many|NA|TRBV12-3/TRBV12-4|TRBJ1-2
CASSPTANYGYTF
TGTGCCAGCAGTCCCACAGCTAACTATGGCTACACCTTC
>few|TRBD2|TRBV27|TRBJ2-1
CASSPSTSGRLNEQFF
TGTGCCAGCAGTCCTTCGACTAGCGGGAGGCTAAATGAGCAGTTCTTC
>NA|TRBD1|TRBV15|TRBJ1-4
CATLEDRGAEKLFF
TGTGCCACCCTCGAGGACAGGGGAGCTGAAAAACTGTTTTTT
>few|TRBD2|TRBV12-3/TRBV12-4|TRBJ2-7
CASTSTSGPYEQYF
TGTGCCAGCACTTCTACTAGCGGCCCCTACGAGCAGTACTTC
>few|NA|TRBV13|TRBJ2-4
CASSLTVTKNIQYF
TGTGCCAGCAGCTTAACGGTAACCAAAAACATTCAGTACTTC
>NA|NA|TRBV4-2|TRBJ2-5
CASTSGKGEETQYF
TGTGCCAGCACTTCTGGTAAAGGGGAAGAGACCCAGTACTTC
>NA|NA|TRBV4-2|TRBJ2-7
CASSQGVYYEQYF
TGTGCCAGCAGCCAAGGGGTTTACTACGAGCAGTACTTC
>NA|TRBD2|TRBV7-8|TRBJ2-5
CASSFSGVARYQETQYF
TGTGCCAGCAGCTTTAGCGGGGTAGCGAGGTACCAAGAGACCCAGTACTTC
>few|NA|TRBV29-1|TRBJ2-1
CSVELVQGGSYNEQFF
TGCAGCGTCGAGTTGGTCCAGGGGGGCTCCTACAATGAGCAGTTCTTC
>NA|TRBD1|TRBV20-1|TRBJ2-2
CSAPGTGNTGELFF
TGCAGTGCTCCCGGGACAGGGAACACCGGGGAGCTGTTTTTT
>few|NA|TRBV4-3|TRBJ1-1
CASSQTGTTAFF
TGCGCCAGCAGCCAAACCGGGACCACCGCTTTCTTT
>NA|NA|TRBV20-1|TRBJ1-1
CSALGSMDTEAFF
TGCAGTGCCTTAGGGTCGATGGACACTGAAGCTTTCTTT
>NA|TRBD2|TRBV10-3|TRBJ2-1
CAISESMASGGLNEQFF
TGTGCCATCAGTGAGTCGATGGCTAGCGGGGGCCTCAATGAGCAGTTCTTC
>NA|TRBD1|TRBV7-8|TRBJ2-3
CASSSGQGVTDTQYF
TGTGCCAGCAGCTCGGGACAGGGGGTAACAGATACGCAGTATTTT
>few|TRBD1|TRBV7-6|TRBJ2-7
CASSLPKTGDAGEQYF
TGTGCCAGCAGCTTACCTAAGACAGGGGATGCGGGGGAGCAGTACTTC
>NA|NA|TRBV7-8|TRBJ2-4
CASSPQGPKNIQYF
TGTGCCAGCAGCCCGCAGGGGCCCAAAAACATTCAGTACTTC
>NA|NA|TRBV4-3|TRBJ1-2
CASSQDIGQRYYGYTF
TGCGCCAGCAGCCAAGATATTGGACAGCGTTACTATGGCTACACCTTC
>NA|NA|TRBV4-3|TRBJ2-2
CASSQDTGYPGELFF
TGCGCCAGCAGCCAAGACACAGGGTATCCCGGGGAGCTGTTTTTT
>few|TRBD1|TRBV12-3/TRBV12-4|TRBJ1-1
CASSAHRGLDTEAFF
TGTGCCAGCAGTGCACACAGGGGGCTCGACACTGAAGCTTTCTTT
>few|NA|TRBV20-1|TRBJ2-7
CSARDSRTYEQYF
TGCAGTGCTAGAGATTCCCGGACCTACGAGCAGTACTTC
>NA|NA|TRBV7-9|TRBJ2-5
CASGRTEREETQYF
TGTGCCAGTGGAAGGACCGAAAGAGAAGAGACCCAGTACTTC
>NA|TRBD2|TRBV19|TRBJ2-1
CASSILGGPGNEQFF
TGTGCCAGTAGTATTTTGGGAGGGCCAGGGAATGAGCAGTTCTTC
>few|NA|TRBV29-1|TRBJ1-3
CSVDGTGSGNTIYF
TGCAGCGTTGACGGTACAGGCTCTGGAAACACCATATATTTT
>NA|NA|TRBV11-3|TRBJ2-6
CASSLVDIGANVLTF
TGTGCCAGCAGCTTAGTCGACATTGGGGCCAACGTCCTGACTTTC
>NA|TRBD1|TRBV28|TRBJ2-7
CASSRDREIYEQYF
TGTGCCAGCAGCCGGGACAGAGAAATTTACGAGCAGTACTTC
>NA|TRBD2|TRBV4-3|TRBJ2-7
CASSQFSGSSYEQYF
TGCGCCAGCAGCCAATTTAGCGGGAGCAGCTACGAGCAGTACTTC
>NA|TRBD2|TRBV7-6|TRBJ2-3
CASSLVRLAGGTSTDTQYF
TGTGCCAGCAGCTTAGTGAGGCTAGCGGGAGGAACTAGCACAGATACGCAGTATTTT
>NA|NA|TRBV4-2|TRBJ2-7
CASSQDPDVDEQYF
TGTGCCAGCAGCCAAGATCCAGACGTCGATGAGCAGTACTTC
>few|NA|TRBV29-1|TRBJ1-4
CSVVYGVGNEKLFF
TGCAGCGTTGTTTACGGGGTGGGGAATGAAAAACTGTTTTTT
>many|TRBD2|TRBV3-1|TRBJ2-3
CASSYTSAGGGTDTQYF
TGTGCCAGCAGCTATACAAGTGCGGGGGGCGGCACAGATACGCAGTATTTT
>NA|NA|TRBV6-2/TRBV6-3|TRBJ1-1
CASSIPDRANTEAFF
TGTGCCAGCTCGATCCCCGACAGAGCGAACACTGAAGCTTTCTTT
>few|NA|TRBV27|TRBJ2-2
CASSSGANTGELFF
TGTGCCAGCTCCTCAGGGGCCAACACCGGGGAGCTGTTTTTT
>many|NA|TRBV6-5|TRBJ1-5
CASSYSQGSNQPQHF
TGTGCCAGCAGTTACAGCCAGGGCTCGAATCAGCCCCAGCATTTT
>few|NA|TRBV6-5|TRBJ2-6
CASSYPSSGDSGANVLTF
TGTGCCAGCAGTTACCCCTCTTCGGGGGACTCTGGGGCCAACGTCCTGACTTTC
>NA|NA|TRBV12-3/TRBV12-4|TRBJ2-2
CASSLTGTGELFF
TGTGCCAGCAGTCTGACAGGCACCGGGGAGCTGTTTTTT
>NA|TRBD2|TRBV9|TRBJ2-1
CASSPGTSGFNEQFF
TGTGCCAGCAGCCCTGGGACTAGCGGGTTCAATGAGCAGTTCTTC
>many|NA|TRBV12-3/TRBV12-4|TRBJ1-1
CASHLPGDTEAFF
TGTGCCAGCCACCTACCGGGGGACACTGAAGCTTTCTTT
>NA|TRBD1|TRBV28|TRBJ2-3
CASSFAPGQDFTDTQYF
TGTGCCAGCAGTTTTGCCCCGGGACAGGATTTTACAGATACGCAGTATTTT
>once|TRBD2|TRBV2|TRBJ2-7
CASSGLAGESYEQYF
TGTGCCAGCAGTGGTCTAGCGGGAGAGTCCTACGAGCAGTACTTC
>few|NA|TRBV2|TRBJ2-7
CASKERPYEQYF
TGTGCCAGCAAAGAAAGACCCTACGAGCAGTACTTC
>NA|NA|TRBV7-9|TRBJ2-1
CASSVLGDEQFF
TGTGCCAGCAGCGTACTGGGAGATGAGCAGTTCTTC
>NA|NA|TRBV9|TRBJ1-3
CATGAGNTIYF
TGTGCTACTGGCGCTGGAAACACCATATATTTT
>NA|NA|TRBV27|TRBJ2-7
CASSLFVGTYEQYF
TGTGCCAGCAGTTTATTCGTCGGAACCTACGAGCAGTACTTC
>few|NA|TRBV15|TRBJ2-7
CATSREGYRTALYEQYF
TGTGCCACCAGCAGAGAAGGGTATAGGACGGCTCTATACGAGCAGTACTTC
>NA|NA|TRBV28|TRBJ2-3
CASSRRRGTRVRTDMQYF
TGTGCCAGCAGCCGCCGCCGCGGGACAAGGGTACGCACAGATATGCAGTATTTT